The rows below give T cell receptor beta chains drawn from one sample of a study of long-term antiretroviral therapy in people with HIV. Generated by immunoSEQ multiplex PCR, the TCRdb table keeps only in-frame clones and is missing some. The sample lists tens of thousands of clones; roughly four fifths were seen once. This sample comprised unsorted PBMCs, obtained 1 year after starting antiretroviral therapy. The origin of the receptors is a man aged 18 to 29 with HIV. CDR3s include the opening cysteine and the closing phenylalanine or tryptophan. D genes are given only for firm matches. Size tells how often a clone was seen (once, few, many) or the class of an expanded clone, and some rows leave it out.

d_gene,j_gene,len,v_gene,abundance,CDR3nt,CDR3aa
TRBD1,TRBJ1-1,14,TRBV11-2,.,TGTGCCAGCAGAGGACAGGGGGTGAACACTGAAGCTTTCTTT,CASRGQGVNTEAFF
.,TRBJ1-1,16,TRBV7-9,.,TGTGCCAGCAGCCCTCCGTGGGGCAGATTGAACACTGAAGCTTTCTTT,CASSPPWGRLNTEAFF
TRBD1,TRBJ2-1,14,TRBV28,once,TGTGCCAGCAGTAGGGACAGGCCTTACAATGAGCAGTTCTTC,CASSRDRPYNEQFF
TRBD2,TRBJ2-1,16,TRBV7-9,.,TGTGCCAGCAGCGCGACTAGCGGGGGGGCATACAATGAGCAGTTCTTC,CASSATSGGAYNEQFF
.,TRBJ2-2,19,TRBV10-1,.,TGCGCCAGCAGTCCCATCCGGGGCTGGGGGGAAGGGAACACCGGGGAGCTGTTTTTT,CASSPIRGWGEGNTGELFF
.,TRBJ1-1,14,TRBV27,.,TGTGCCAGCAACAGGGACCAGTCGAACACTGAAGCTTTCTTT,CASNRDQSNTEAFF
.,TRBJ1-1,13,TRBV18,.,TGTGCCAGCTCTCACAGGGATGCTCCTGAAGCTTTCTTT,CASSHRDAPEAFF
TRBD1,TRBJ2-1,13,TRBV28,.,TGTGCCAGCAGTTTATCGGGACAGGGAGAGCAGTTCTTC,CASSLSGQGEQFF
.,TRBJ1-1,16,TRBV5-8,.,TGTGCCAGCAGCTTGGTTCGTATTTTTCGGAATACTGAAGCTTTCTTT,CASSLVRIFRNTEAFF
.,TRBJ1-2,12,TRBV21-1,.,TGTGCCAGCAGCGCACAGGGGTATGGCTACACCTTC,CASSAQGYGYTF
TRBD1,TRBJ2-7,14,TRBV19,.,TGTGCCAGTAGTACCGGACAGGACACCTACGAGCAGTACTTC,CASSTGQDTYEQYF
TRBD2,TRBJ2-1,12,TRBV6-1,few,TGTGCCAGCAGTTTAGGAAGCGGGGGGGAGTTCTTC,CASSLGSGGEFF
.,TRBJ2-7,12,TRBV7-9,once,TGTGCCAGCAGCTTAAACACCTACGAGCAGTACTTC,CASSLNTYEQYF
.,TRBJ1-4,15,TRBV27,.,TGTGCCAGCAGTTTATATCGGGCCACTAATGAAAAACTGTTTTTT,CASSLYRATNEKLFF
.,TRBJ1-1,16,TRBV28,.,TGTGCCAGCAGTCTCACTGTGGGGGAAGGTGATACTGAAGCTTTCTTT,CASSLTVGEGDTEAFF
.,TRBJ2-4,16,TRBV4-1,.,TGCGCCAGCAGCCCCTCAGGCCGGGGAGCCAAAAACATTCAGTACTTC,CASSPSGRGAKNIQYF
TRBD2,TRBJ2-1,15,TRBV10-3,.,TGTGCCATCAGTGAGTATGGGACTAGTGTCAATGAGCAGTTCTTC,CAISEYGTSVNEQFF
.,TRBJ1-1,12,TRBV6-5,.,TGTGCCAGCAGTAAGAGGAACACTGAAGCTTTCTTT,CASSKRNTEAFF
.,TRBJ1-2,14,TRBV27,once,TGTGCCAGCAGTTTATCGATCCAGGCCTATGGCTACACCTTC,CASSLSIQAYGYTF
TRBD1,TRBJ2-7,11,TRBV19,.,TGTGCCAGCGGACAGGGCGAGGAGCAGTACTTC,CASGQGEEQYF
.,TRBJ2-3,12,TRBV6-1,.,TGTGCCAGCAGTGGGCGATCCGATACGCAGTATTTT,CASSGRSDTQYF
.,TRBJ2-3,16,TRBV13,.,TGTGCCAGCAGCTTGGGTGGCTCGGCAGGCACAGATACGCAGTATTTT,CASSLGGSAGTDTQYF
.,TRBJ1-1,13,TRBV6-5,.,TGTGCCAGCAATCACGACCCCGGGACCGAAGCTTTCTTT,CASNHDPGTEAFF
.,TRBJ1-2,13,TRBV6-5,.,TGTGCCAGCAGTTATGCCTCTGGGTATGGCTACACCTTC,CASSYASGYGYTF
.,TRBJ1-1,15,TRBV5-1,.,TGCGCCAGCAGCTTGGTGTCGGGAGAAAACACTGAAGCTTTCTTT,CASSLVSGENTEAFF
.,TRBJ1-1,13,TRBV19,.,TGTGCCAGTAGTATCAAACGGAACACTGAAGCTTTCTTT,CASSIKRNTEAFF
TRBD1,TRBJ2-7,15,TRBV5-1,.,TGCGCCAGCAGCCTAAATCGACAGGGGGTGTACGAGCAGTACTTC,CASSLNRQGVYEQYF
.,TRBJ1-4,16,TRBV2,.,TGTGCCAGCAGTGACCCGGGGACCCCTCTCCGGGAAAAACTGTTTTTT,CASSDPGTPLREKLFF
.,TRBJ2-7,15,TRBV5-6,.,TGTGCCAGCAGCTTACAGGGCTCCGAGCGCTACGAGCAGTACTTC,CASSLQGSERYEQYF
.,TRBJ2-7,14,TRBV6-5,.,TGTGCCAGCAGTTACTCGGGGACACCCTACGAGCAGTACTTC,CASSYSGTPYEQYF
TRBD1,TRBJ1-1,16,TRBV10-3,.,TGTGCCATCAGTTCCCGGGACAGGGAAATCAGCACTGAAGCTTTCTTT,CAISSRDREISTEAFF
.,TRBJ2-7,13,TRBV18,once,TGTGCCAGCTCACCAGGGGGCTCGTACGAGCAGTACTTC,CASSPGGSYEQYF
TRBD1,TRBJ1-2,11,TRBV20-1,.,TGCAGTGCCCAGACAGGGTCTGGCTACACCTTC,CSAQTGSGYTF
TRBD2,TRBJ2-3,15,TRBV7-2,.,TGTGCCAGCAGTCTTAGCGGGTGGGGAGCAGATACGCAGTATTTT,CASSLSGWGADTQYF
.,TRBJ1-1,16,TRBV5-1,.,TGCGCCAGCAGCTTGGTGGCAGGCATGCAGGACACTGAAGCTTTCTTT,CASSLVAGMQDTEAFF
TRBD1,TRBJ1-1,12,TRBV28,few,TGTGCCAGCAGTCAACAGGGGTCCCAAGCTTTCTTT,CASSQQGSQAFF
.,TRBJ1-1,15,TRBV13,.,TGTGCCAGCAGCTTGGCAGGGGAGTTGGCCACTGAAGCTTTCTTT,CASSLAGELATEAFF
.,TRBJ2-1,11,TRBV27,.,TGTGCCAGCAGTCGGTACAATGAGCAGTTCTTC,CASSRYNEQFF
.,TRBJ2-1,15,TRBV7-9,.,TGTGCCAGCACATCACAGGGTAGGGGCTACAATGAGCAGTTCTTC,CASTSQGRGYNEQFF
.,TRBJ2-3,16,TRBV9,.,TGTGCCAGCAGTCCTACAGGTGCGGGTAGCACAGATACGCAGTATTTT,CASSPTGAGSTDTQYF
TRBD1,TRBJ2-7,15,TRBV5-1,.,TGCGCCAGCATAGAAGGGCCGGGACAGGGCTACGAGCAGTACTTC,CASIEGPGQGYEQYF
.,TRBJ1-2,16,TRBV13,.,TGTGCCAGCAGCTTAGGTGAGGGGGGCCTCAGGTATGGCTACACCTTC,CASSLGEGGLRYGYTF
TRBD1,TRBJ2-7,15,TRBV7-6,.,TGTGCCAGCAGCTCCGGACAGGCGAGCTCCTACGAGCAGTACTTC,CASSSGQASSYEQYF
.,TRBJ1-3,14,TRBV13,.,TGTGCCAGCAGCACTCAGGGTCCGGGAAACACCATATATTTT,CASSTQGPGNTIYF